The subject of this entry is one TCR beta chain. CDR1 is SNHLY, CDR2 FYNNEI, per germline. CDR3 length: 15 residues. V lost 5 bases to trimming and J lost 0 bases; unmatched junction nucleotides: 4. Per the authors' pipeline: Reference gene primer amplification gave nucleated cell count estimates. Sequenced by immunoSEQ multiplex PCR; TCRdb stores in-frame clones only, minus some. V, J and clone size were drawn from that table, and D and trimming were deduced from the DNA. The sample has tens of thousands of clones; about 80% are singletons. This specimen comes from a study of blood T cell repertoires in COVID-19. Study as a whole: Acute and convalescent COVID-19 specimens originated in the United States, Italy and Spain. T cells, B-cell-depleted T cells, or PBMCs provided the cDNA or gDNA that served as material.

The gene calls are TRBV2 and TRBJ1-5; 7 bases fit TRBD1. Material: peripheral blood. This receptor was identified in a man older than 75 with acute or convalescent COVID-19. The CDR3 nucleotides read TGTGCCAGCAGTAAAGACAGGGCTAGCAATCAGCCCCAGCATTTT. Amino acids: CASSKDRASNQPQHF.